Shown below are 10 T cell receptor beta chains from a single sample sequenced in a study of beta chain features in type 1 diabetes. Expressed TCRB transcripts were sequenced because the isolated RNA had all been reverse transcribed beforehand. Libraries were prepared by immunoSEQ multiplex PCR; TCRdb keeps only in-frame clonotypes and omits some of them. The repertoire holds 250,000 or so clones, with more than 11% as singletons. Their antigens are not known. The study's findings and limits: Type 1 diabetes patients had moderately but significantly shorter TCRB CDR3s in all four CD4+ subsets.

The sequencing input was naive CD4+ T cells from blood. Receptors were obtained from a man aged 25 to 45 with type 1 diabetes.

This clone was detected only a few times. V is TRBV27 and J is TRBJ2-6; TRBD1 matches 9 bases. This CDR3 contains 17 residues. Germline loops: CDR1 MNHEY, CDR2 SMNVEV (reference sequence). V lost 2 bases, J lost 1 base, and 3 bases stayed unmatched. The CDR3 DNA follows: TGTGCCAGCAGTTTAGGGACAGGGCCTTCTGGGGCCAACGTCCTGACTTTC. As protein: CASSLGTGPSGANVLTF.

In its sample, this clone was seen a few times. The V call is TRBV25-1, the J call TRBJ1-1; no firm D call. Germline CDR1 and CDR2: MGHDK and SYGVNS. Trimming pared 1 base from V and 6 bases from J, leaving 9 bases between. The length of the CDR3 is 13 residues. In DNA form, the CDR3 reads TGTGCCAGCAGTGAATCCCCCGGGGCTGAAGCTTTCTTT. This codes for CASSESPGAEAFF.

The count of this clone is one. The gene calls are TRBV12-5 and TRBJ2-3; 9 positions agree with TRBD2. The CDR3 loop spans 14 amino acids. Trimming removed 4 bases from V and 1 base from J; junction bases left unmatched: 0. Germline V gene data show CDR1 as LGHNT and CDR2 as FRNRAP. DNA of the CDR3: TGTGCTAGTGGTTCTAGCGGGGGCACAGATACGCAGTATTTT. Protein sequence: CASGSSGGTDTQYF.

This chain links TRBV5-1 with TRBJ2-7; D not certain. The CDR3 has 13 residues. Trimming cost V 0 bases and J 2 bases, with 6 bases left between them. Germline V lookup: CDR1 SGHRS, CDR2 YFSETQ. The CDR3 is CASSLGSTYEQYF. The CDR3 nucleotides read TGCGCCAGCAGCTTGGGGAGTACCTACGAGCAGTACTTC.

This clone was found a few times. The chain is built from TRBV6-5 and TRBJ1-1, with TRBD1 matching 8 bases. This CDR3 contains 15 residues. CDR1 is MNHEY and CDR2 is SVGAGI in the germline V gene. After removal of 5 bases from V and 1 base from J, the junction contained 6 bases not matched to a gene. This chain's CDR3 is CASSRRQGANTEAFF. In DNA, the CDR3 is TGTGCCAGCAGTCGACGTCAGGGGGCGAACACTGAAGCTTTCTTT.

The table lists this clone with a few counts. The gene calls are TRBV7-9 and TRBJ2-5; 10 bases map to TRBD2. Unmatched junction bases numbered 1, after V lost 2 bases and J lost 1 base. Germline-derived CDR1 and CDR2 are SEHNR and FQNEAQ (reference sequence). This CDR3 contains 15 residues. CDR3: CASSLRTSGQETQYF. The CDR3 DNA reads as TGTGCCAGCAGCTTAAGGACTAGCGGCCAAGAGACCCAGTACTTC.

This clone was counted only a few times. V usage is TRBV5-6 and J usage is TRBJ2-1; 8 bases are shared with TRBD1. From germline, CDR1 is SGHDT and CDR2 YYEEEE. The V segment lost 1 base and the J segment 7 bases; nucleotides outside the gene matches: 10. The CDR3 is 16 residues long. The CDR3 DNA follows: TGTGCCAGCAGCTTGAGGTGGCAGGGGGCGAAAAATGAGCAGTTCTTC. Translating gives CASSLRWQGAKNEQFF.

The chain combines TRBV5-4 with TRBJ2-1, with 12 bases matching TRBD2. V shed 4 bases and J 2 bases; nucleotides not matched to a gene: 13. The CDR3 has 19 amino acids. From germline, CDR1 is SGHNT and CDR2 YYREEE (reference sequence). This chain's CDR3 is CASSPLGSLAGGPYNEQFF. The CDR3 nucleotides read TGTGCCAGCAGCCCTCTCGGCAGTCTAGCGGGGGGGCCCTACAATGAGCAGTTCTTC.

CDR3 residues: CASSSKVATPETQYF. CDR3 coding DNA: TGTGCCAGCAGCTCGAAGGTAGCCACCCCAGAGACCCAGTACTTC. J is TRBJ2-5 and V is TRBV11-2; D unclear. Germline CDR1 reads SGHAT; CDR2 reads FQNNGV. Trimming took 4 bases from V and 4 from J, leaving 16 bases between them. There are 15 residues in the CDR3.

J is TRBJ2-7 and V is TRBV19; 12 nucleotides align to TRBD1. Germline CDR1 reads LNHDA; CDR2 reads SQIVND (reference sequence). V dropped 1 base and J dropped 7; count of bases not matched to a gene: 8. The CDR3 has 16 residues. The CDR3 reads CASSIVGDRGREEQYF. CDR3 coding DNA: TGTGCCAGTAGTATAGTGGGGGACAGGGGGCGCGAAGAGCAGTACTTC.